Shown below are 8 T cell receptor beta chains from a single sample sequenced in a study of brain T cells in children with intractable seizures. Profiled with immunoSEQ multiplex PCR; TCRdb holds only in-frame clones, not every one. The sample contains tens of thousands of clones, 85% to 95% of which appear only once. Specimen: peripheral blood, collected at surgery. All receptors come from a boy under two years old with tuberous sclerosis and intractable seizures.

The chain uses TRBV21-1 and TRBJ1-2; the table's D call TRBD1 went unverified against the DNA. TRBV21-1 is described as a pseudogene. The length of the CDR3 is 15 residues. The CDR3, as DNA: TGTGCCAGCAGCCCATGGACAGATGCTAACTATGGCTACACCTTC. Its translation: CASSPWTDANYGYTF.

This chain joins TRBV3-1 (or the pseudogene TRBV3-2) and TRBJ2-1; D remains ambiguous. This CDR3 contains 15 residues. CDR1 is LGHDT, CDR2 YNNKEL, per germline (reference sequence). Deletions cut 5 bases from V and 6 bases from J, with 17 bases between. Here the CDR3 reads CASSALGRTGNEQFF. In DNA, the CDR3 is TGTGCCAGCAGCGCGTTGGGCAGAACTGGCAATGAGCAGTTCTTC.

The rearrangement uses TRBV29-1 and TRBJ1-1; possibly TRBD1 for D (6 bases). The CDR3 has 12 amino acids. The germline V and J ends were trimmed by 4 bases and 5 bases, with 11 bases remaining between them. Germline V lookup: CDR1 SQVTM, CDR2 ANQGSEA. The CDR3 DNA reads as TGCAGCGTTGGTGGCAGGGGAACTGAAGCTTTCTTT. Translation: CSVGGRGTEAFF.

The rearrangement joins TRBV3-1 (or the pseudogene TRBV3-2) to TRBJ1-6; D ambiguous. The CDR3 has 13 amino acids. V was pared by 1 base and J by 10 bases, with 8 bases between. Per germline, CDR1 LGHDT and CDR2 YNNKEL (reference sequence). CDR3 loop: CASSQVGFSPLHF. The CDR3 DNA reads as TGTGCCAGCAGCCAAGTGGGGTTCTCACCCCTCCACTTT.

The chain joins TRBV25-1 to TRBJ1-1; no reliable D call. CDR1 is MGHDK, CDR2 SYGVNS, per germline. The germline V and J ends were trimmed by 4 bases and 4 bases, with 19 bases remaining between them. This CDR3 has 16 residues. DNA for the CDR3: TGTGCCAGCAGTGGACCGAAACAACCGGGAGCCACTGAAGCTTTCTTT. Encoded protein: CASSGPKQPGATEAFF.

The chain joins TRBV5-6 to TRBJ2-3, with D maybe TRBD2 (5 bases). Trimming removed 0 bases at V and 3 bases at J, with 5 bases between. The CDR3 covers 13 residues. Germline V gene sequence: CDR1 SGHDT, CDR2 YYEEEE. The CDR3 loop is CASSLGTTDTQYF. For the CDR3, the DNA is TGTGCCAGCAGCTTGGGGACTACAGATACGCAGTATTTT.

The CDR3 is CASGLAGQGYTF. The CDR3 nucleotides read TGTGCCAGCGGGTTGGCGGGACAGGGCTACACCTTC. The rearrangement links TRBV6-5 to TRBJ1-2; 7 nucleotides align to TRBD1. Trimming cost V 8 bases and J 8 bases; bases outside gene matches: 8. CDR1 and CDR2 from the germline V gene are MNHEY and SVGAGI. The CDR3 runs 12 residues.

V is TRBV18 and J is TRBJ2-7; D gene unclear. CDR3 length: 10 residues. Trimming took 3 bases from V and 8 from J, leaving 5 bases between them. Germline-derived CDR1 and CDR2 are KGHSH and LQKENI. CDR3 in amino acids: CASSPYQQYF. DNA of the CDR3: TGTGCCAGCTCACCGTACCAGCAGTACTTC.